These T cell receptor beta chains were read from a single sample in a study of T cell clonotyping in hematopoietic cell transplantation. Assay used: immunoSEQ multiplex PCR; TCRdb lists only in-frame clones, some missing. The sample has around 5,000 clones, 66% seen once. The sample consisted of PBMCs, taken 180 days after allogeneic stem cell transplant. These TCRs come from a male patient between 45 and 60 years old who had an allogeneic stem cell transplant from an unrelated donor, so the T cells may come from the graft donor. Some clones in this sample may be carry-over from other donors' samples. Both conserved end residues are trimmed from each CDR3. The D gene is left open where the match is weak. Clone size is stated in some rows and not others, as once, few, many or a class when expanded.

size: few; V: TRBV25-1; D: -; J: TRBJ2-7; CDR3: ASSEEGLSEQY
size: -; V: TRBV12-5; D: -; J: TRBJ1-4; CDR3: ASGLVRGPGEKLF
size: -; V: TRBV19; D: -; J: TRBJ2-3; CDR3: ASADLGSNTDTQY
size: -; V: TRBV6-5; D: -; J: TRBJ2-2; CDR3: ASRKGGPGTGELF
size: -; V: TRBV7-2; D: -; J: TRBJ2-2; CDR3: ASRWDGNTGELF
size: medium-sized; V: TRBV27; D: -; J: TRBJ2-7; CDR3: ASSLGGRKLSYEQY
size: -; V: TRBV29-1; D: -; J: TRBJ2-1; CDR3: SVEGRSAGGSYNEQF
size: -; V: TRBV14; D: -; J: TRBJ2-1; CDR3: ASSLTTAVNEQF
size: -; V: TRBV28; D: -; J: TRBJ1-2; CDR3: ASSLNLYGYT
size: -; V: TRBV6-1; D: -; J: TRBJ2-7; CDR3: ASSEGGDSYEQY
size: -; V: TRBV2; D: -; J: TRBJ1-2; CDR3: ASSGSLPVYGYT
size: -; V: TRBV10-3; D: TRBD1; J: TRBJ2-3; CDR3: AIRRQGDTDTQY
size: -; V: TRBV25-1; D: -; J: TRBJ1-6; CDR3: ASSERRGYNSPLH
size: -; V: TRBV29-1; D: -; J: TRBJ1-2; CDR3: SVSIGKRDT
size: -; V: TRBV7-2; D: TRBD1; J: TRBJ2-7; CDR3: ASSHDRGPREQY
size: -; V: TRBV4-3; D: -; J: TRBJ2-7; CDR3: ASSRDLRGEQY
size: -; V: TRBV27; D: -; J: TRBJ1-2; CDR3: ASSPAARRNYGYT
size: few; V: TRBV13; D: TRBD1; J: TRBJ2-7; CDR3: ASSRGQVSYEQY
size: -; V: TRBV29-1; D: -; J: TRBJ2-4; CDR3: SVEVGAGNIQY
size: few; V: TRBV10-3; D: -; J: TRBJ2-1; CDR3: AIRPEGTEQF
size: -; V: TRBV13; D: -; J: TRBJ2-7; CDR3: ASSWGSSYEQY
size: -; V: TRBV4-1; D: -; J: TRBJ1-5; CDR3: ASSQGVAQPQH
size: few; V: TRBV5-4; D: -; J: TRBJ1-2; CDR3: ASSLEQGGYGYT
size: -; V: TRBV7-9; D: TRBD1; J: TRBJ1-5; CDR3: ASRSGGSNQPQH
size: -; V: TRBV30; D: TRBD1; J: TRBJ1-2; CDR3: ASQGQSNYGYT
size: -; V: TRBV4-1; D: TRBD1; J: TRBJ1-2; CDR3: ASSQPGTGELYGYT
size: -; V: TRBV7-9; D: TRBD1; J: TRBJ2-6; CDR3: ASSSPTGDMTGANVLT
size: few; V: TRBV7-2; D: -; J: TRBJ1-5; CDR3: ASRLSLGGINQPQH
size: -; V: TRBV9; D: -; J: TRBJ1-2; CDR3: ASSGQLASNYGYT
size: -; V: TRBV7-3; D: -; J: TRBJ1-4; CDR3: ASSQTPGRNEKLF
size: -; V: TRBV10-2; D: -; J: TRBJ1-5; CDR3: ASTGISNQPQH
size: -; V: TRBV29-1; D: -; J: TRBJ1-5; CDR3: SVGGLGQPQH